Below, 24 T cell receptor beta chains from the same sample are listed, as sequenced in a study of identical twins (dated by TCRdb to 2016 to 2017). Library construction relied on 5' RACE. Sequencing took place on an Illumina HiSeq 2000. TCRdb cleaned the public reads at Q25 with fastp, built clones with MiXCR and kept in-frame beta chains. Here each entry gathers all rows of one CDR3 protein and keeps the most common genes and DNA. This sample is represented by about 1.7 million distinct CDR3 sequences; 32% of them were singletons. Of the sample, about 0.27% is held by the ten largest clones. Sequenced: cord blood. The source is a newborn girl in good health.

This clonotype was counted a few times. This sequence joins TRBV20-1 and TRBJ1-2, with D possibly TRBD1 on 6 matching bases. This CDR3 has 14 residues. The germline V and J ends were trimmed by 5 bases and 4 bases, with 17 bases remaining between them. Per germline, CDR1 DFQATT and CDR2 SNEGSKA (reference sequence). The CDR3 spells CSASNPTGIYGYTF. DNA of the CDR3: TGCAGTGCTTCCAACCCTACAGGGATCTATGGCTACACCTTC.

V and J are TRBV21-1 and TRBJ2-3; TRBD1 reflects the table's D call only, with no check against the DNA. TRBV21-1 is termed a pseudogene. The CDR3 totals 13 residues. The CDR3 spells CASSATGEDTQYF. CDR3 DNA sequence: TGTGCCAGCAGCGCGACAGGGGAAGATACGCAGTATTTT.

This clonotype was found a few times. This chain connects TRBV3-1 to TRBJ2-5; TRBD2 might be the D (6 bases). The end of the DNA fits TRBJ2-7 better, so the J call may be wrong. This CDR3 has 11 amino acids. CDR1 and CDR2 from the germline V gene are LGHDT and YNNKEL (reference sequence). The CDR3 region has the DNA TGTGCCAGCAGTGGCGGGGACGAGCAGTACTTC. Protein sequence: CASSGGDEQYF.

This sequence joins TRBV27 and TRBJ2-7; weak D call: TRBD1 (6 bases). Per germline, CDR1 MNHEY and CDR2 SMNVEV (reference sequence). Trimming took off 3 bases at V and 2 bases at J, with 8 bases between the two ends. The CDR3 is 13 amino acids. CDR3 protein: CASSFRQAYEQYF. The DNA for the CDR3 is TGTGCCAGCAGTTTCCGACAGGCCTACGAGCAGTACTTC.

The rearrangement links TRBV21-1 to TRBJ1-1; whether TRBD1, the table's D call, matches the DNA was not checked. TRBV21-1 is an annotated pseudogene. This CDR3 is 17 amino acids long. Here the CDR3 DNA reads TGTGCCAGCAGCAAACCCCGGACAGGGTACATGAACACTGAAGCTTTCTTT. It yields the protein CASSKPRTGYMNTEAFF.

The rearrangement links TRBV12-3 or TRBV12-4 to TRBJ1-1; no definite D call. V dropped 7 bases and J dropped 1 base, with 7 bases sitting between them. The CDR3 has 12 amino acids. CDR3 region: CASTTRNTEAFF. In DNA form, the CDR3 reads TGTGCCAGCACAACCAGGAACACTGAAGCTTTCTTT.

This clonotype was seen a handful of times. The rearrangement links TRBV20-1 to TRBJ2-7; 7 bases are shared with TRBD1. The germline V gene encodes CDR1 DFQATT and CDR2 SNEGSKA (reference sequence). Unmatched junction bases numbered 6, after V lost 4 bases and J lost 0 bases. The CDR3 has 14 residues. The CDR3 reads CSAILTGPSYEQYF. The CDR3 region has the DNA TGCAGTGCTATTTTGACAGGGCCCTCCTACGAGCAGTACTTC.

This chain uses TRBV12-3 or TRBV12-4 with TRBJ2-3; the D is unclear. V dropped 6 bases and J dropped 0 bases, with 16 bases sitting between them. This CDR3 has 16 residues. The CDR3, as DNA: TGTGCCAGCAGCTCCTTGAGTGGCGCTAGCACAGATACGCAGTATTTT. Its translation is CASSSLSGASTDTQYF.

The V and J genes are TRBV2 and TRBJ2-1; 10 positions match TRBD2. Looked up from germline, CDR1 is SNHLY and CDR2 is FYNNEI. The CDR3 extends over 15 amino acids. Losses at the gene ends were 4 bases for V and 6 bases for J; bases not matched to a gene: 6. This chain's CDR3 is CASSGAGGRGNEQFF. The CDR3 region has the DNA TGTGCCAGCAGTGGAGCGGGGGGGCGAGGCAATGAGCAGTTCTTC.

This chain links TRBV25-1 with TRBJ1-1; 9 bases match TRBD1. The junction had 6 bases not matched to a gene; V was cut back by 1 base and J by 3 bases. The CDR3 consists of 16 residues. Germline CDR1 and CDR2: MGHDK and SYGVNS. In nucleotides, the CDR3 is TGTGCCAGCAGTGAATCCCACAGGGGGCGAGACACTGAAGCTTTCTTT. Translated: CASSESHRGRDTEAFF.

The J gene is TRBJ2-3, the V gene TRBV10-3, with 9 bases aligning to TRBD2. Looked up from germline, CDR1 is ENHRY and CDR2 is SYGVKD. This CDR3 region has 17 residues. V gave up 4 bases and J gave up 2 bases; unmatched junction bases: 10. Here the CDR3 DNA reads TGTGCCATCAGTGCCTCCCCGACTAGCGGTTTCACAGATACGCAGTATTTT. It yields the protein CAISASPTSGFTDTQYF.

The CDR3 here is CASSLYREDSPLHF. The CDR3 DNA reads as TGTGCCAGCAGTTTATACCGGGAGGATTCACCCCTCCACTTT. J is TRBJ1-6 and V is TRBV12-3 or TRBV12-4; D is undetermined. The ends were cut back, 2 bases at V and 8 bases at J, with 10 bases in the middle. The CDR3 spans 14 residues.

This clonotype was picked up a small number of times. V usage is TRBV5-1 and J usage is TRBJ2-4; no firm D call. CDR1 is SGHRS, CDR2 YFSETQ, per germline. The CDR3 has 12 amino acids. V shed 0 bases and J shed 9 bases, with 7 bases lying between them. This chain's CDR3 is CASSLEFSIQYF. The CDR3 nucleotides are TGCGCCAGCAGCTTGGAGTTCAGCATTCAGTACTTC.

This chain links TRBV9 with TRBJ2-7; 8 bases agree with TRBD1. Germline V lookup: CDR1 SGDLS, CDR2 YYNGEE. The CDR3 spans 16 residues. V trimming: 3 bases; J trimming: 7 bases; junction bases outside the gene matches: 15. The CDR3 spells CASSGGTGANYNEQYF. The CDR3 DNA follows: TGTGCCAGCAGCGGCGGGACAGGAGCGAATTACAATGAGCAGTACTTC.

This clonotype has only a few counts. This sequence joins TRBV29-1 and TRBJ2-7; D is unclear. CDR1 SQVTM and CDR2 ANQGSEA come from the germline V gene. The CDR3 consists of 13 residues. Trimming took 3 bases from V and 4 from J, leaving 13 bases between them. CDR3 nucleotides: TGCAGCGTTGATCCCGAAGAGAGGTACGAGCAGTACTTC. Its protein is CSVDPEERYEQYF.

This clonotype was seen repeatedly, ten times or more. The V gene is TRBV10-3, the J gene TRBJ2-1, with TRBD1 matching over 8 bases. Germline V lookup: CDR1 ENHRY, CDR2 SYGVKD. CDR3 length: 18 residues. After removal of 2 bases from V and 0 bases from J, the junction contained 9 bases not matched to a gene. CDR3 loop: CAISEPRTGGISYNEQFF. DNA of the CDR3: TGTGCCATCAGTGAGCCCCGCACAGGGGGAATCTCCTACAATGAGCAGTTCTTC.

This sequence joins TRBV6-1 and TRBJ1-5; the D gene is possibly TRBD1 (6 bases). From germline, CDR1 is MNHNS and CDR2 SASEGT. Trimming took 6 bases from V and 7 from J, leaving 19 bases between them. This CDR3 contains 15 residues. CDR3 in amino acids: CASRGWGARGQPQHF. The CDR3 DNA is TGTGCCAGCAGAGGGTGGGGGGCCCGTGGCCAGCCCCAGCATTTT.

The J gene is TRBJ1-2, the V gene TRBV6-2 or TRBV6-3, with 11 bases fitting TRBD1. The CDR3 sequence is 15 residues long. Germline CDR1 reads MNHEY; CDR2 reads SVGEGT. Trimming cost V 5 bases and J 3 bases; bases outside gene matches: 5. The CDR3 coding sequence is TGTGCCAGCAGTATAAGGACAGGGGGCGACTATGGCTACACCTTC. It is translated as CASSIRTGGDYGYTF.

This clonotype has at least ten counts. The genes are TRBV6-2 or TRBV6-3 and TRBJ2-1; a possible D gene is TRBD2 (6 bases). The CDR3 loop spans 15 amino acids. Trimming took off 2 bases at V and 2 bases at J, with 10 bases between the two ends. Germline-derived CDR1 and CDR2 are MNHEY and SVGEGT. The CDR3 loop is CASSYGSGAYNEQFF. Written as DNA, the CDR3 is TGTGCCAGCAGTTACGGTAGCGGAGCCTACAATGAGCAGTTCTTC.

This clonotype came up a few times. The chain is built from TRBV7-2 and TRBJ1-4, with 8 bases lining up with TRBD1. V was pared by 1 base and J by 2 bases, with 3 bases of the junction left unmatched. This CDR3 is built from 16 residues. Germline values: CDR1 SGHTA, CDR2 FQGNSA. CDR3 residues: CASSLVRGQTNEKLFF. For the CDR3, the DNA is TGTGCCAGCAGCTTAGTCAGGGGGCAGACTAATGAAAAACTGTTTTTT. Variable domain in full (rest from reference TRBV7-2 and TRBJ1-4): GAGVSQSPSNKVTEKGKDVELRCDPISGHTALYWYRQSLGQGLEFLIYFQGNSAPDKSGLPSDRFSAERTGGSVSTLTIQRTQQEDSAVYLCASSLVRGQTNEKLFFGSGTQLSVL.

CDR3 sequence: CASSQQTGNTEAFF. CDR3 nucleotide sequence: TGTGCCAGCAGCCAACAGACAGGGAACACTGAAGCTTTCTTT. The rearrangement uses TRBV3-1 and TRBJ1-1, with D possibly being TRBD1 (6 bases). Per germline, CDR1 LGHDT and CDR2 YNNKEL (reference sequence). This CDR3 comprises 14 residues. Trimming cost V 2 bases and J 1 base, with 8 bases left between them.

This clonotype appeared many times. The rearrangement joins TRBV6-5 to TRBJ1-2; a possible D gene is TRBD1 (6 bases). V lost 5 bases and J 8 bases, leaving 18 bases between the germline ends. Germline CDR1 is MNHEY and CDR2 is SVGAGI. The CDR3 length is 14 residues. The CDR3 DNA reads TGTGCCAGCAGTCTCTCATACAGGGATCACGGCTACACCTTC. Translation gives CASSLSYRDHGYTF.

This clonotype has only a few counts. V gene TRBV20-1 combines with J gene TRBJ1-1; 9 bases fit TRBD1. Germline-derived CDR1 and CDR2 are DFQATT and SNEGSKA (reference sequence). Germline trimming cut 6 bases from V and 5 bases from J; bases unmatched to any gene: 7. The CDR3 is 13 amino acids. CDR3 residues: CSAQQGAGTEAFF. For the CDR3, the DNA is TGCAGTGCACAACAGGGGGCAGGAACTGAAGCTTTCTTT.

CDR3 bases: TGTGCCAGCAGTTACCGGGACACTAACTATGGCTACACCTTC. As protein: CASSYRDTNYGYTF. J is TRBJ1-2 and V is TRBV6-5; weak D call: TRBD1 (6 bases). The CDR3 sequence is 14 residues long. Germline CDR1 reads MNHEY; CDR2 reads SVGAGI. With 2 bases removed from V and 0 bases from J, the gap between germline ends came to 7 bases.